This T cell receptor (beta chain) was documented in a study of esophageal squamous cell carcinoma under preoperative chemotherapy (dated by TCRdb to the late 2010s). The study in broad terms: TCR repertoires were profiled in both peripheral blood T cells and tumor-infiltrating lymphocytes. In patients with esophageal squamous cell carcinoma, the study looked at what paclitaxel-nedaplatin chemotherapy did to T-cell receptor repertoires. A few patients with primary esophageal squamous cell carcinoma made up the cohort. Repertoires from samples obtained before paclitaxel-nedaplatin therapy were compared with repertoires from samples obtained after paclitaxel-nedaplatin therapy.

In this sample, this clonotype turned up a few times. The antigen it binds to is not known. No much larger clone exists at a distance of one base, and base qualities are not known. This specimen's time point label, interpreted: before preoperative PTX-NDP chemotherapy. Before surgery, patients were given paclitaxel-nedaplatin as preoperative chemotherapy. From cysteine to phenylalanine, the CDR3 is 13 amino acids long. CDR3 DNA only is kept here, 39 bases in frame from base 1. From a lookup of the germline V gene, CDR1 and CDR2 are MNHEY and SVGAGI. V is shortened by 4 bases, J by 9 bases, and the region joining them spans 15 bases. What the research found in general, with its limitations: TCR diversity increased significantly in peripheral T cells after chemotherapy, but not in tumor-infiltrating lymphocytes. The cohort was small, with only a few patients with esophageal squamous cell carcinoma analyzed. Tumor-infiltrating lymphocytes after treatment appeared to come partly from peripheral T cells migrating into the tumor, rather than solely from local clonal changes. Paclitaxel-nedaplatin therapy induced immediate and substantial clonotype frequency changes, with contraction more likely among abundant clones than amplification.

The library was prepared using PCR. The sequencer listed for this sample is HiSeq X Ten. TCR repertoires were characterized by high-throughput sequencing. The raw public data were reprocessed by TCRdb itself: fastp quality trimming at Q25, MiXCR clonotype calling, in-frame beta chains only. Entries are consolidated by CDR3 protein sequence, retaining the most common genes and DNA. The sample table shows around 15,000 distinct CDR3 sequences, and 60% are seen once. Around 50% of the sample goes to the ten largest clones. The chain is made from TRBV6-5 and TRBJ1-2; possibly the D gene is TRBD1, per 6 matching bases. The sequence derives from a human donor with esophageal squamous cell carcinoma. The donor label of this sample is uncertain. This specimen was taken from a patient given preoperative chemotherapy. The CDR3 protein: CASSLRGGSSYTF. At the DNA level, the sequence is TGTGCCAGCAGTTTAAGGGGGGGCAGCAGCTACACCTTC.